This entry describes one TCR beta chain. What it recognizes is unknown. This record belongs to a study of shared clonotypes between healthy human individuals. Study results and limitations: Larger estimated richness was generally seen in naive subsets than in memory subsets. Donors were few, which limited the genetic and exposure-history diversity represented.

Germline lookup yields CDR1 SGHTA and CDR2 FQGNSA. V shed 0 bases and J shed 4 bases, with 12 bases lying between them. This CDR3 contains 15 residues. Donors had no recently reported acute infections or vaccinations and were HIV-negative. Using immunoSEQ multiplex PCR, the repertoire was profiled, and TCRdb retains in-frame clones only, with some absent. The sample consists of 2 million to 2.5 million clones, 92% of them appearing once. The receptor was derived from a young man in good health. Some clones in this sample may be carry-over from other donors' samples. V and J are TRBV7-2 and TRBJ1-2; D not certain. Input material: naive CD4+ T cells from PBMCs. The subset was: CD45RA+ positively selected. The CDR3 bases are TGTGCCAGCAGCTTAGCGGCGGTGTTGGTCTATGGCTACACCTTC. Translation gives CASSLAAVLVYGYTF. Combining the CDR3 with reference TRBV7-2 and TRBJ1-2 gives the whole variable domain GAGVSQSPSNKVTEKGKDVELRCDPISGHTALYWYRQSLGQGLEFLIYFQGNSAPDKSGLPSDRFSAERTGGSVSTLTIQRTQQEDSAVYLCASSLAAVLVYGYTFGSGTRLTVV.